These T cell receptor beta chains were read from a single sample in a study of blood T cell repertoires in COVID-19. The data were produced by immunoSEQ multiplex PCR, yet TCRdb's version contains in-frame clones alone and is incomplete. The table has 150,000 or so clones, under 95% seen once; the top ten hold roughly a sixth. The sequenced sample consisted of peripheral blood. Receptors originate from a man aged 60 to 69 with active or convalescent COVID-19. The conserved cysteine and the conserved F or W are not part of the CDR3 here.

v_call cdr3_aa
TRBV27 ASSSPDYNEQF
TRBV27 ASSPRQGQGGGYT
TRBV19 ASSGDRGLASPLH
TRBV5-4 ASSLVGGDYGYT
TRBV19 ASSAGTGGRNYGYT
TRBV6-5 ASNARVTYGYT
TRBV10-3 AIPDRENTGELF
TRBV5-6 ASSLGGAMNTEAF
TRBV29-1 SVRASGSGLGVDNEQF
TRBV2 ASSDQGLPLEKLF
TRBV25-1 ASSEYREKLF
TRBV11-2 ASSRDRGLAYGYT
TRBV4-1 ASSQGQGAQGNQPQH
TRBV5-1 ASSLSWAGWSDTQY
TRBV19 ASSRESNTGELF
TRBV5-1 ASSLAQTEQETQY
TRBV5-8 ASSSDRTGLQQPQH
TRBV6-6 ASRNQGTTGELF
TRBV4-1 ASSSLGTEKYGYT
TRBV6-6 ASRAGTGNYGYT
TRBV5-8 ASSLRQGQY
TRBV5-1 ASSQTSGSSYEQY
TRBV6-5 ASRSLRYEQY
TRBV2 ASSEGPRENYGYT
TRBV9 ASSVAGAGPYEQY
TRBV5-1 ASSPTSGNSYNEQF
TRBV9 ASSPRGARTEAF
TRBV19 ASSSSTAYGYT
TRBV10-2 ASSEGLGLNTGELF
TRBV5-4 ASSPTQGFFYNEQF
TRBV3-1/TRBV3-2 ASSQSGNTEAF
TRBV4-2 ASSQDGGRGREQY
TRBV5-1 ASSPTGSGANVLT
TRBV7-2 ASSFQGQGTYGYT
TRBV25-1 ASSESVAGDNEQF
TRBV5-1 ASSLAGDSYNEQF
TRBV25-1 ASSEALALGTDTQY
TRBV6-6 ASSYGQGITEAF
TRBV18 ASSLQGNYGYT